The next 10 T cell receptor beta chains were all read from a single sample in a study of blood T cell repertoires in COVID-19 (dated by TCRdb to about 2020). The protocol used for the library was the immunoSEQ multiplex PCR assay. In TCRdb, the immuneACCESS table is reduced to in-frame sequences with V and J assigned. These tables do not hold every clone; where another copy was compared, an unresolved V gene accounts for under half, and the others remain unexplained. Present in this sample are around 80,000 clones, 75% to 90% of which were seen just once. Together, the top ten hold 0.5% to 0.7% of the sample. Specimen: peripheral blood. The source is a man between 60 and 75 years old with acute or convalescent COVID-19.

The chain combines TRBV29-1 with TRBJ2-1; 16 bases fit TRBD2. The CDR3 is made up of 16 amino acids. V dropped 6 bases and J dropped 9; count of bases not matched to a gene: 11. Looked up from germline, CDR1 is SQVTM and CDR2 is ANQGSEA. CDR3 in DNA: TGCAGCGTAGTCGGGACTAGCGGGAGGGAAGTGGGTGAGCAGTTCTTC. Translated: CSVVGTSGREVGEQFF.

The V call is TRBV6-5, the J call TRBJ1-5; 7 bases agree with TRBD1. V lost 7 bases to trimming and J lost 2 bases; unmatched junction nucleotides: 8. CDR3 length: 15 residues. Germline V gene sequence: CDR1 MNHEY, CDR2 SVGAGI. The CDR3 protein is CASILRTGGNQPQHF. The CDR3 DNA is TGTGCCAGCATACTAAGAACAGGGGGCAATCAGCCCCAGCATTTT.

The CDR3 region has the DNA TGTGCCAGCAGTAGCAGGTGGAACGAGGGAGATACGCAGTATTTT. Protein sequence: CASSSRWNEGDTQYF. This chain uses TRBV6-4 with TRBJ2-3; D possibly corresponds to TRBD2 (5 bases). CDR1 and CDR2 from the germline V gene are MRHNA and SNTAGT. With 5 bases removed from V and 5 bases from J, the gap between germline ends came to 17 bases. This CDR3 spans 15 amino acids.

This clone was observed a handful of times. The gene calls are TRBV27 and TRBJ1-5; D may be TRBD1 (5 bases). Trimming pared 6 bases from V and 0 bases from J, leaving 9 bases between. Per germline, CDR1 MNHEY and CDR2 SMNVEV (reference sequence). CDR3 length: 14 residues. The CDR3 DNA reads as TGTGCCAGCAGGAAACAGGTTAGCAATCAGCCCCAGCATTTT. The encoded protein is CASRKQVSNQPQHF.

The chain carries TRBV18 and TRBJ1-2, with TRBD1 as a possible D gene (5 bases). Per the germline V gene, CDR1 is KGHSH and CDR2 is LQKENI. V lost 1 base and J 8 bases, leaving 14 bases between the germline ends. CDR3 length equals 14 residues. Here the CDR3 DNA reads TGTGCCAGCTCACCACTTGACAGTCAAGGCGGCTACACCTTC. Translated, it gives CASSPLDSQGGYTF.

The rearrangement links TRBV29-1 to TRBJ2-2; tentative D call: TRBD1 (5 bases). V was trimmed by 7 bases and J by 5 bases, leaving 17 bases between them. The germline gives CDR1 SQVTM, CDR2 ANQGSEA. This CDR3 has 14 amino acids. In nucleotides, the CDR3 is TGCAGCGCCAGGGCGGAGCATGCTACCGGGGAGCTGTTTTTT. This encodes CSARAEHATGELFF.

This rearrangement joins TRBV9 to TRBJ2-3, with 8 bases matching TRBD2. The CDR3 has 14 amino acids. Germline assignment: CDR1 SGDLS and CDR2 YYNGEE. With V trimmed by 0 bases and J by 9 bases, 6 bases remained unmatched. The CDR3 loop reads CASSVDSGGRTQYF. The CDR3 nucleotides read TGTGCCAGCAGCGTAGACTCGGGGGGGAGGACGCAGTATTTT.

This clone turned up a few times. The chain employs TRBV7-7 and TRBJ2-2; possible D gene TRBD2, 6 bases. Germline V gene lookup returns CDR1 SSHAT and CDR2 FNYEAQ (reference sequence). The CDR3 spans 14 residues. V was trimmed by 5 bases and J by 7 bases, leaving 14 bases between them. As DNA, the CDR3 is TGTGCCAGCAGCCCAGCGCCGGGGGTCGGGGAGCTGTTTTTT. Protein: CASSPAPGVGELFF.

In DNA, the CDR3 is TGTGCCAGCAGCCAAGGGGTTGGTATGAACACTGAAGCTTTCTTT. Protein sequence: CASSQGVGMNTEAFF. The chain carries TRBV11-2 and TRBJ1-1; D may be TRBD1 (5 bases). The CDR3 spans 15 residues. Per the germline V gene, CDR1 is SGHAT and CDR2 is FQNNGV. Trimming took 5 bases from V and 0 from J, leaving 13 bases between them. The complete variable domain, with remaining parts taken from reference TRBV11-2 and TRBJ1-1, reads EAGVAQSPRYKIIEKRQSVAFWCNPISGHATLYWYQQILGQGPKLLIQFQNNGVVDDSQLPKDRFSAERLKGVDSTLKIQPAKLEDSAVYLCASSQGVGMNTEAFFGQGTRLTVV.

This sequence joins TRBV5-1 and TRBJ2-1, with D possibly being TRBD1 (6 bases). Germline V CDR1 and CDR2: SGHRS, YFSETQ. Trimming cost V 4 bases and J 4 bases, with 9 bases left between them. The CDR3 is 13 residues long. Here the CDR3 reads CASSETGYNEQFF. In nucleotides, the CDR3 is TGCGCCAGCAGCGAAACAGGGTACAATGAGCAGTTCTTC. The full variable domain, its missing parts supplied by reference TRBV5-1 and TRBJ2-1, is KAGVTQTPRYLIKTRGQQVTLSCSPISGHRSVSWYQQTPGQGLQFLFEYFSETQRNKGNFPGRFSGRQFSNSRSEMNVSTLELGDSALYLCASSETGYNEQFFGPGTRLTVL.